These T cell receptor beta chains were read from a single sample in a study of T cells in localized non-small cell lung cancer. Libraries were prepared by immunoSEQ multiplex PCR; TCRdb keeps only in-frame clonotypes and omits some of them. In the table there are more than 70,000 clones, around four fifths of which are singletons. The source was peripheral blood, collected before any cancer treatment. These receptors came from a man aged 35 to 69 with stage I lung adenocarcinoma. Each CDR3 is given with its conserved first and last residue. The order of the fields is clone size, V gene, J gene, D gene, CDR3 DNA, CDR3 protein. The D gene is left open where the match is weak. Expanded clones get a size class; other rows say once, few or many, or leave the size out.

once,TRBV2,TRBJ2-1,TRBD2,TGTGCCAGCAGCGGGACTAGCTCCAATGAGCAGTTCTTC,CASSGTSSNEQFF
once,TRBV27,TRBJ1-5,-,TGTGCCAGCAGTTTTGGGGACGGCAATCAGCCCCAGCATTTT,CASSFGDGNQPQHF
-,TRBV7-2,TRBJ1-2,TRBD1,TGTGCCAGCAGCCCTAGCTTCCCGGGACAGGGGCTTGTCTATGGCTACACCTTC,CASSPSFPGQGLVYGYTF
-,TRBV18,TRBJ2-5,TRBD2,TGTGCCAGCTCACCACTTCCGCCTAGCGGGAGTGGTGAGACCCAGTACTTC,CASSPLPPSGSGETQYF
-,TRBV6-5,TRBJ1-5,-,TGTGCCAGCACAACGGGGGCTCAGCCCCAGCATTTT,CASTTGAQPQHF
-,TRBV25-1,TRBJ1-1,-,TGTGCCAGCAGTGACGGTGGGCAGGGTCCCACTGAAGCTTTCTTT,CASSDGGQGPTEAFF
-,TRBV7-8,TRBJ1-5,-,TGTGCCAGCAGCTTGATGGACGGGTCTAATCAGCCCCAGCATTTT,CASSLMDGSNQPQHF
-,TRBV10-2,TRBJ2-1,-,TGCGCCAGCAGTGTTCAACCCCTCTACAATGAGCAGTTCTTC,CASSVQPLYNEQFF
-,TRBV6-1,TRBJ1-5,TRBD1,TGTGCCAGCAGTGAGTTCAGGGGGAACCAGCCCCAGCATTTT,CASSEFRGNQPQHF
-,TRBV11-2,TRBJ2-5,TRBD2,TGTGCCAGCAGCTTAACTAGCGGGCTATCCGGGAGGGAGACCCAGTACTTC,CASSLTSGLSGRETQYF
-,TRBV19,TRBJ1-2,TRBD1,TGTGCCAGTAGTATAGTGCCAGGGGGAGTGAATGGCTACACCTTC,CASSIVPGGVNGYTF
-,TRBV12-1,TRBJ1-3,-,-,CASNVGWGNTIYF
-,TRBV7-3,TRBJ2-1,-,TGTGCCAGCAGCTTAATTGGGGGTTCCCTCGAGGGTGAGCAGTTCTTC,CASSLIGGSLEGEQFF
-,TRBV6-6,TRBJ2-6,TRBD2,TGTGCCAGCCGAGTCGGGGGGAGCTCTGGGGCCAACGTCCTGACTTTC,CASRVGGSSGANVLTF
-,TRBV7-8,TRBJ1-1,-,TGTGCCAGCAGCTTAGCGAGTAAGGGAAATACTGAAGCTTTCTTT,CASSLASKGNTEAFF
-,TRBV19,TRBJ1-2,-,TGTGCCAGTAGTAAAGGAGTAAAACATGGCTACACCTTC,CASSKGVKHGYTF
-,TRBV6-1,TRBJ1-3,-,TGTGCCAGCAGTGAAGGGGGTTCTGGAAACACCATATATTTT,CASSEGGSGNTIYF
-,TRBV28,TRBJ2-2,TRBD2,TGTGCCAGCCACGGGGGGGCCGTCAGGGAGCTGTTTTTT,CASHGGAVRELFF
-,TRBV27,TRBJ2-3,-,TGTGCCAGCACGGGGGAGGGCACAGATACGCAGTATTTT,CASTGEGTDTQYF
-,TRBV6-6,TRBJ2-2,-,TGTGCCAGCAGTAGACAGACATCCGGGGAGCTGTTTTTT,CASSRQTSGELFF
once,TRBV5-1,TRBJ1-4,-,TGCGCCAGCAGCTTGGAGGGCTTAAGGGATGAAAAACTGTTTTTT,CASSLEGLRDEKLFF
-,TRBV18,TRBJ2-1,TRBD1,TGTGCCAGCTCAACGGGACAGCCGACTAACAATGAGCAGTTCTTC,CASSTGQPTNNEQFF
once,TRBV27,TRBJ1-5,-,TGTGCCAGCTGCTTAGGCGTTGGTCAGCCCCAGCATTTT,CASCLGVGQPQHF
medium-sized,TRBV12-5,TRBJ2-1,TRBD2,TGTGCTAGTGGTTCCCTTCGGCGGGGGGGCCTAAGGGGACCAAGCAATGAGCAGTTCTTC,CASGSLRRGGLRGPSNEQFF
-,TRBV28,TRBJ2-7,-,TGTGCCAGCAGTTGGCCTAGCGTGGGACGATACGAGCAGTACTTC,CASSWPSVGRYEQYF
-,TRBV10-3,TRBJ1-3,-,TGTGCCATCAGTGCGGGGGCAGGGCAGGCTGGAAACACCATATATTTT,CAISAGAGQAGNTIYF
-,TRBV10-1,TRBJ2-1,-,TGCGCCAGCAGTGAGGATCCCCTCAATGAGCAGTTCTTC,CASSEDPLNEQFF
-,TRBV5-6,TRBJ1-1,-,TGTGCCAGCAGCTTGCGGGGGATGAGTGAAGCTTTCTTT,CASSLRGMSEAFF
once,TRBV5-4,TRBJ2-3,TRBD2,TGTGCCAGCAGCTTGGCCGGGAGACTAGCGGGAGTGGGCACAGATACGCAGTATTTT,CASSLAGRLAGVGTDTQYF